The sequence of this T cell receptor beta chain was determined in a study of T cell repertoires in cytomegalovirus infection. Whole-study context: It was the public TCR beta signatures that indicated both CMV infection and matching HLA type.

TCRdb redid the calling of the reads with MiXCR, one entry per CDR3 protein. Altogether under 40,000 distinct CDR3 sequences are present, about 52% being singletons, with the ten largest covering around 90%. This clonotype was observed a handful of times. Antigen specificity is unknown. Germline loops: CDR1 SGHRS, CDR2 YFSETQ. CDR3 length: 16 residues. Trimming took 0 bases from V and 5 from J, leaving 14 bases between them. Study-wide findings and caveats: The study found HLA-C-restricted CMV-specific TCR beta clonotypes dominating the ex vivo response.

This TCR was sampled from a human donor in good health (CMV status not recorded). Some clones in this sample may be carry-over from other donors' samples. Sequencing used CD8+ T cells from cultured PBMCs, obtained from culture after CMV antigen stimulation. This sequence joins TRBV5-1 and TRBJ2-2; D remains unclear. The CDR3 spells CASSLGIVSETGELFF. Written as DNA, the CDR3 is TGCGCCAGCAGCTTGGGGATAGTATCGGAGACCGGGGAGCTGTTTTTT.